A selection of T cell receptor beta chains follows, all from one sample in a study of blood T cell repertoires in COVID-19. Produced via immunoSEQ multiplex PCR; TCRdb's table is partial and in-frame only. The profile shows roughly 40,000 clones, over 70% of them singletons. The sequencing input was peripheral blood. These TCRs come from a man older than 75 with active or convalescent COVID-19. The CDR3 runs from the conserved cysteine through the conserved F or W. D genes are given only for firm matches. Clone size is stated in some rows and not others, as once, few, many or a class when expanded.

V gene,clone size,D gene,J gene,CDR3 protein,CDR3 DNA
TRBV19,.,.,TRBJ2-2,CASSTGIYTGELFF,TGTGCCAGTAGTACCGGGATTTACACCGGGGAGCTGTTTTTT
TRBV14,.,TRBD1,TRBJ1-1,CASSRYRGLGQTEAFF,TGTGCCAGCAGCCGCTACAGGGGGCTAGGCCAAACTGAAGCTTTCTTT
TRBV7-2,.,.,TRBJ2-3,CASSPTTTIGTQYF,TGTGCCAGCAGCCCGACGACTACGATAGGTACGCAGTATTTT
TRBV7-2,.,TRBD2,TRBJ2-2,CASSPGTSGTGELFF,TGTGCCAGCAGCCCCGGGACTAGCGGAACCGGGGAGCTGTTTTTT
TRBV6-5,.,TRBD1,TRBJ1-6,CASTDRQGGGSPLHF,TGTGCCAGCACCGACCGACAGGGAGGAGGGTCACCCCTCCACTTT
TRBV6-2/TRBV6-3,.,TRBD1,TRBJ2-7,CASSYGTGVYEQYF,TGTGCCAGCAGTTACGGGACAGGCGTCTACGAGCAGTACTTC
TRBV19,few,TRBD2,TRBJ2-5,CASVGGGPGKTQYF,TGTGCCAGCGTGGGGGGAGGGCCGGGTAAGACCCAGTACTTC
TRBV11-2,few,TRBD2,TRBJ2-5,CASSLGLVQETQYF,TGTGCCAGCAGCTTGGGACTAGTCCAAGAGACCCAGTACTTC
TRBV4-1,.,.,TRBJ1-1,CASSQELGGVDTEAFF,TGCGCCAGCAGCCAAGAGTTAGGGGGGGTGGACACTGAAGCTTTCTTT
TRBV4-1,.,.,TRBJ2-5,CASSQGQWEGSQETQYF,TGCGCCAGCAGCCAAGGACAGTGGGAAGGTAGCCAAGAGACCCAGTACTTC
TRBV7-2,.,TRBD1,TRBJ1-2,CASSLEGQGSDYTF,TGTGCCAGCAGCTTAGAGGGACAGGGATCCGACTACACCTTC
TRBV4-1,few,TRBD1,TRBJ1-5,CASSRKTGGSNQPQHF,TGCGCCAGCAGCCGCAAGACAGGGGGATCCAATCAGCCCCAGCATTTT
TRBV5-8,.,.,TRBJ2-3,CASSLGGVADTQYF,TGTGCCAGCAGCTTAGGAGGGGTAGCGGATACGCAGTATTTT
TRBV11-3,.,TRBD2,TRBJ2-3,CASSHGTSGGTDTQYF,TGTGCCAGCAGCCATGGGACTAGCGGGGGTACAGATACGCAGTATTTT
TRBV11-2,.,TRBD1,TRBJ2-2,CASSTGTGDTGELFF,TGTGCCAGCAGTACCGGGACAGGGGACACCGGGGAGCTGTTTTTT
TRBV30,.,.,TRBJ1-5,CAWRQGNNQPQHF,TGTGCCTGGAGACAGGGCAACAATCAGCCCCAGCATTTT
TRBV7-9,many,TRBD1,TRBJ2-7,CASSSRDRGDYEQYF,TGTGCCAGCAGCTCAAGGGACAGGGGAGACTACGAGCAGTACTTC
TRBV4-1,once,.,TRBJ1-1,CASSQEGGRNTEAFF,TGCGCCAGCAGCCAAGAGGGGGGGAGGAACACTGAAGCTTTCTTT
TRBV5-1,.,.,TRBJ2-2,CASSLVASFTGELFF,TGCGCCAGCAGCTTGGTGGCTAGCTTCACCGGGGAGCTGTTTTTT
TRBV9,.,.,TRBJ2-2,CASSASPDGDTGELFF,TGTGCCAGCAGCGCTAGCCCGGACGGGGACACCGGGGAGCTGTTTTTT
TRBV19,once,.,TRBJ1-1,CASSIWMGGRTEAFF,TGTGCCAGTAGTATTTGGATGGGGGGTCGCACTGAAGCTTTCTTT
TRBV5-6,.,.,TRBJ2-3,CASSSTGVDTQYF,TGTGCCAGCAGCTCGACCGGGGTTGACACGCAGTATTTT
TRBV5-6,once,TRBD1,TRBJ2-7,CASNSGTGVSLIREQYF,TGTGCCAGCAATTCCGGGACAGGGGTATCCTTAATTAGGGAGCAGTACTTC
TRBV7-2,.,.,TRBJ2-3,CASSRDFGTDTQYF,TGTGCCAGCAGCCGGGACTTTGGCACAGATACGCAGTATTTT
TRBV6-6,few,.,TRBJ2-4,CASRPRGGKNIQYF,TGTGCCAGCAGACCCCGGGGAGGCAAAAACATTCAGTACTTC
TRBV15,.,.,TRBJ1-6,CATSRGQNNSPLHF,TGTGCCACCAGCAGAGGACAGAATAATTCACCCCTCCACTTT
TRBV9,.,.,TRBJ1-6,CASSVDQGSYNSPLHF,TGTGCCAGCAGCGTAGACCAGGGCTCCTATAATTCACCCCTCCACTTT
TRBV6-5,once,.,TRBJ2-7,CASSPDWGASYEQYF,TGTGCCAGCAGCCCCGATTGGGGCGCTTCCTACGAGCAGTACTTC
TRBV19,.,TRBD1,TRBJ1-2,CASSIAGTGNYGYTF,TGTGCCAGTAGTATAGCTGGGACAGGGAACTATGGCTACACCTTC
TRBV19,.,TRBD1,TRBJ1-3,CASSQTGAPGNTIYF,TGTGCCAGTAGCCAGACAGGGGCGCCTGGAAACACCATATATTTT
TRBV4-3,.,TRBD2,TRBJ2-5,CASSQARTSGKPQYF,TGCGCCAGCAGCCAGGCACGGACTAGCGGCAAGCCCCAGTACTTC
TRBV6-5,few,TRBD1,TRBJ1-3,CASSSGTGGNTIYF,TGTGCCAGCAGTTCTGGGACAGGTGGAAACACCATATATTTT
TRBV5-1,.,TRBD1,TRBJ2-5,CASSTGQLQETQYF,TGCGCCAGCAGCACGGGACAGCTCCAAGAGACCCAGTACTTC
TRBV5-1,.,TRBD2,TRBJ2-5,CASSPTSGAAGQYF,TGCGCCAGCAGCCCAACAAGCGGGGCCGCCGGGCAGTACTTC
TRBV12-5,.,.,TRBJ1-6,CASGLDGVSSPLHF,TGTGCTAGTGGTTTGGATGGTGTGAGTTCACCCCTCCACTTT
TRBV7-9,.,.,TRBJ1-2,CASSLDSGRYYGYTF,TGTGCCAGCAGCTTAGATTCAGGGAGGTACTATGGCTACACCTTC
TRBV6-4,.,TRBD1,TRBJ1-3,CASSGPLGQGNSGNTIYF,TGTGCCAGCAGTGGCCCCCTCGGACAGGGAAACTCAGGAAACACCATATATTTT
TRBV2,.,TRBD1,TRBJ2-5,CASRSGTEGKTQYF,TGTGCCAGCAGGTCCGGGACAGAAGGAAAGACCCAGTACTTC
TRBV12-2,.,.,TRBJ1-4,CASRAVEGVTTNEKLFF,TGTGCAAGTCGCGCAGTAGAAGGGGTGACAACTAATGAAAAACTGTTTTTT
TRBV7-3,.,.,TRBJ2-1,CASSLHPAGSYNEQFF,TGTGCCAGCAGCCTACACCCAGCGGGCTCCTACAATGAGCAGTTCTTC
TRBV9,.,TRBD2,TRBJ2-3,CASREGIERESKDTQYF,TGTGCCAGCAGGGAAGGGATAGAGCGGGAGAGTAAAGATACGCAGTATTTT
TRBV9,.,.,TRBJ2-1,CASSPSGSSIYNEQFF,TGTGCCAGCAGCCCGAGTGGTTCTAGTATCTACAATGAGCAGTTCTTC
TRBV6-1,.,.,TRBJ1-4,CASSEVGGYATNEKLFF,TGTGCCAGCAGTGAAGTTGGAGGCTATGCAACTAATGAAAAACTGTTTTTT
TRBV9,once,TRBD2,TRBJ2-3,CASSVGEGGSTDTQYF,TGTGCCAGCAGCGTAGGGGAGGGCGGGAGCACAGATACGCAGTATTTT
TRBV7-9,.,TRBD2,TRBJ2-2,CASSLGLAGNTGELFF,TGTGCCAGCAGCTTAGGGCTAGCGGGGAACACCGGGGAGCTGTTTTTT
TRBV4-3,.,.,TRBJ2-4,CASSQDLASEGIQYF,TGCGCCAGCAGCCAAGATCTGGCTAGCGAGGGCATTCAGTACTTC
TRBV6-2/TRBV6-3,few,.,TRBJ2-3,CASSYGFGGTQYF,TGTGCCAGCAGTTATGGGTTCGGGGGTACGCAGTATTTT
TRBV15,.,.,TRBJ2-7,CATSRDRYYEQYF,TGTGCCACCAGCAGAGACCGTTATTACGAGCAGTACTTC
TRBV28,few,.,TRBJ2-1,CASSGGWYNEQFF,TGTGCCAGCAGTGGGGGGTGGTACAATGAGCAGTTCTTC
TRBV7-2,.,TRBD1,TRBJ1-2,CASSVAGQGNLYGYTF,TGTGCCAGCAGCGTGGCGGGACAGGGAAATCTCTATGGCTACACCTTC
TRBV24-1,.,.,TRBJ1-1,CATSVRGGDLGTEAFF,TGTGCCACCAGTGTGAGGGGGGGCGATTTGGGCACTGAAGCTTTCTTT
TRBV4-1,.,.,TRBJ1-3,CASSQEGQVSGNTIYF,TGCGCCAGCAGCCAAGAGGGTCAGGTCTCTGGAAACACCATATATTTT
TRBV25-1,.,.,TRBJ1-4,CASSEAGGATNEKLFF,TGTGCCAGCAGTGAGGCCGGAGGCGCAACTAATGAAAAACTGTTTTTT